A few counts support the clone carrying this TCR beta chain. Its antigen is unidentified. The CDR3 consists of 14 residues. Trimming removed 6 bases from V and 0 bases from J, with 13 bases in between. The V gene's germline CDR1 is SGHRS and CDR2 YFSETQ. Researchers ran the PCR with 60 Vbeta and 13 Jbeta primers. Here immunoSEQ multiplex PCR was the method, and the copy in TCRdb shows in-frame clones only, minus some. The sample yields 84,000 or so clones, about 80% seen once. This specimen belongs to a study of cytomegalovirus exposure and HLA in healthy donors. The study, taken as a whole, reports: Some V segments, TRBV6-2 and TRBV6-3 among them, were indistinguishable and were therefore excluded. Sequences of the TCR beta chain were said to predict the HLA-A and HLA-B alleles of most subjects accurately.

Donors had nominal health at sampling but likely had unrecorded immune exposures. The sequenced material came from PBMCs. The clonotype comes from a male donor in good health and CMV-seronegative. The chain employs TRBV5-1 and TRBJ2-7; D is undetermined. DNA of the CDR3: TGCGCCAGCAACCGACTTCCGAGCTCCTACGAGCAGTACTTC. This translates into CASNRLPSSYEQYF.